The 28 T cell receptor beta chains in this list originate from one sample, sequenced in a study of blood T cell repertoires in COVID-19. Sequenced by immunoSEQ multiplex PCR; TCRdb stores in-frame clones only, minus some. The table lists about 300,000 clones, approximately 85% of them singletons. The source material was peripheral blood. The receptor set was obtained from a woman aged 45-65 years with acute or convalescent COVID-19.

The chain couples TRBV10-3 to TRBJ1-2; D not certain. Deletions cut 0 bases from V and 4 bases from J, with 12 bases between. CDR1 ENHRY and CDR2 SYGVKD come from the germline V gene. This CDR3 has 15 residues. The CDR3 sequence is CAISESAEPLYGYTF. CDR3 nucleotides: TGTGCCATCAGTGAGTCTGCAGAACCCCTCTATGGCTACACCTTC.

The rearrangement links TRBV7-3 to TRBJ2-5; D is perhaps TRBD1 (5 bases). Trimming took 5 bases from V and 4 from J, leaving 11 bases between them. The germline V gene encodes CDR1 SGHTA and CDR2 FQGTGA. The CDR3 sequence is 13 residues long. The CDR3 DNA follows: TGTGCCAGCAGCATCCGGACAAGAGAGACCCAGTACTTC. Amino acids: CASSIRTRETQYF.

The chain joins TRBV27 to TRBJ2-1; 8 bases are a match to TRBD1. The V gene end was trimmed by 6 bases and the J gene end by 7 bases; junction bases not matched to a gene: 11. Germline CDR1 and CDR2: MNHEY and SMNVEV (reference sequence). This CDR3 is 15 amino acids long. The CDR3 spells CASSRGQGGLNEQFF. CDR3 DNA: TGTGCCAGCAGCCGAGGACAGGGTGGGTTGAATGAGCAGTTCTTC.

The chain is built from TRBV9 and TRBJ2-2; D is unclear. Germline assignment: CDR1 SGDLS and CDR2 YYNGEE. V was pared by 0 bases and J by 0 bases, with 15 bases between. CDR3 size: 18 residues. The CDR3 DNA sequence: TGTGCCAGCAGCGTAGTGCCCTGGCAGGCTCCGAACACCGGGGAGCTGTTTTTT. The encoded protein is CASSVVPWQAPNTGELFF.

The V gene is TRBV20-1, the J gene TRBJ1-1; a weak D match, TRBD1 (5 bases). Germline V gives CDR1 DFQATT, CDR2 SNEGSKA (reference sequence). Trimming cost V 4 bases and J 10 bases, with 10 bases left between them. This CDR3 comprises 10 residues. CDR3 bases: TGCAGTGCTACTCAGGGTGGAGCTTTCTTT. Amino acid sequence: CSATQGGAFF.

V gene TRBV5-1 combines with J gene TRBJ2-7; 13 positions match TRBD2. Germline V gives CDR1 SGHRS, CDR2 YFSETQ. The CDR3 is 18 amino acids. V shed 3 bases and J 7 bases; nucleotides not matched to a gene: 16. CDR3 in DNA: TGCGCCAGCAGCTCCTTACAAACCGGACTAGCGGGAGCGGAGGAGCAGTACTTC. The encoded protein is CASSSLQTGLAGAEEQYF.

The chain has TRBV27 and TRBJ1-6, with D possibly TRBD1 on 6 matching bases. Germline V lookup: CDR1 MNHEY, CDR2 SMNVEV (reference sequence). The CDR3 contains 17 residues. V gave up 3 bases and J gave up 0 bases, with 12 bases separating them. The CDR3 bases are TGTGCCAGCAGTTTTAGACAGGATAGCTCCTATAATTCACCCCTCCACTTT. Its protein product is CASSFRQDSSYNSPLHF.

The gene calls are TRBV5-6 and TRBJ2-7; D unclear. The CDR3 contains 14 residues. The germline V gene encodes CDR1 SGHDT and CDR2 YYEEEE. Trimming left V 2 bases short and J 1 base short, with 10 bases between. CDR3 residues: CASSLIFRSYEQYF. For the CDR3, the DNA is TGTGCCAGCAGCTTAATATTTCGTTCCTACGAGCAGTACTTC.

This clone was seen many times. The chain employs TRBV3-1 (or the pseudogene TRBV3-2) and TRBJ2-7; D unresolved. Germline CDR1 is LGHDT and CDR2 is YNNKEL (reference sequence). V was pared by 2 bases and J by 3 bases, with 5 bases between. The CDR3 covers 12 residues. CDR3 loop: CASSQTYYEQYF. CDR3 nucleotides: TGTGCCAGCAGCCAAACCTACTACGAGCAGTACTTC.

The CDR3, as DNA: TGTGCCTGGAGCGATATGGGGCTCAGCTCCTACAATGAGCAGTTCTTC. Its translation is CAWSDMGLSSYNEQFF. The V call is TRBV30, the J call TRBJ2-1; weak D call: TRBD1 (5 bases). Trimming shortened V by 3 bases and J by 0 bases, and 15 bases separated the two germline ends. CDR1 is GTSNPN and CDR2 is SVGIG in the germline V gene (reference sequence). The CDR3 covers 16 residues. The entire variable domain, with the rest obtained from reference TRBV30 and TRBJ2-1, is as follows: SQTIHQWPATLVQPVGSPLSLECTVEGTSNPNLYWYRQAAGRGLQLLFYSVGIGQISSEVPQNLSASRPQDRQFILSSKKLLLSDSGFYLCAWSDMGLSSYNEQFFGPGTRLTVL.

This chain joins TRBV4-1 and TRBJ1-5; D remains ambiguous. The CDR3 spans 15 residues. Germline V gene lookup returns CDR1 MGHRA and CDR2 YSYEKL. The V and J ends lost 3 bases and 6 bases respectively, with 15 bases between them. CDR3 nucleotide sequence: TGCGCCAGCAGCCACCCGGCCCAAGAGGGTCAGCCCCAGCATTTT. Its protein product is CASSHPAQEGQPQHF.

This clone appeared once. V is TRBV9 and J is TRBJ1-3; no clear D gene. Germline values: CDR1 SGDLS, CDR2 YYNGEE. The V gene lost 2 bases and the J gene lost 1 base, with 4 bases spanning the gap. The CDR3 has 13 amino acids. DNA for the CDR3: TGTGCCAGCAGCGTTACATCTGGAAACACCATATATTTT. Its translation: CASSVTSGNTIYF. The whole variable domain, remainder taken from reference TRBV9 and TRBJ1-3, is DSGVTQTPKHLITATGQRVTLRCSPRSGDLSVYWYQQSLDQGLQFLIQYYNGEERAKGNILERFSAQQFPDLHSELNLSSLELGDSALYFCASSVTSGNTIYFGEGSWLTVV.

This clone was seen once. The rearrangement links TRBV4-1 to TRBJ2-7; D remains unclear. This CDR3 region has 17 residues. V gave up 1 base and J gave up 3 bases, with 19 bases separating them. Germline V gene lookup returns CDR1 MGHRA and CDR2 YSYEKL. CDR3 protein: CASSQVPGTLALYEQYF. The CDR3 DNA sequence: TGCGCCAGCAGCCAAGTTCCAGGAACCCTGGCTCTCTACGAGCAGTACTTC.

CDR3 residues: CASRGGQPNEKLFF. CDR3 sequence (DNA): TGTGCCAGCAGGGGCGGACAGCCTAATGAAAAACTGTTTTTT. The V and J genes are TRBV6-5 and TRBJ1-4; weak D call: TRBD1 (6 bases). The CDR3 length is 14 residues. The V and J ends lost 6 bases and 3 bases respectively, with 11 bases between them. The V gene's germline CDR1 is MNHEY and CDR2 SVGAGI.

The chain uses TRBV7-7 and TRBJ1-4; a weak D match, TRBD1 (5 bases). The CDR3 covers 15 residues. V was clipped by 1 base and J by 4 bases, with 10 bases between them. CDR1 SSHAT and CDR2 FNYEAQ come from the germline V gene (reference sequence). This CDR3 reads CASSLVPGNNEKLFF. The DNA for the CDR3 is TGTGCCAGCAGCTTAGTCCCAGGGAATAATGAAAAACTGTTTTTT.

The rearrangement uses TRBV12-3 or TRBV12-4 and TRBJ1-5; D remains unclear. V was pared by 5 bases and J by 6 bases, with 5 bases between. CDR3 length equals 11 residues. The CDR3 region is CASSIGQPQHF. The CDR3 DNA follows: TGTGCCAGCAGTATCGGTCAGCCCCAGCATTTT.

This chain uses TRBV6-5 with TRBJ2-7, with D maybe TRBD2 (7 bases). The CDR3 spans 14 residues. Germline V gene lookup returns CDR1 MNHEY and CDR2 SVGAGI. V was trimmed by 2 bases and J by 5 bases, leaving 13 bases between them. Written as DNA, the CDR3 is TGTGCCAGCAGTTACATCGGGGGGCTAAACGAGCAGTACTTC. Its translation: CASSYIGGLNEQYF.

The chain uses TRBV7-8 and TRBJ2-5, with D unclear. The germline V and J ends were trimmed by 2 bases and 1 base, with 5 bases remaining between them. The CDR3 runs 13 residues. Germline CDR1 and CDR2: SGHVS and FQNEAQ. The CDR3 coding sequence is TGTGCCAGCAGCTTATACAGCCAAGAGACCCAGTACTTC. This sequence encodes CASSLYSQETQYF. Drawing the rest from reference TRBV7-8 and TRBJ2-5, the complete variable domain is GAGVSQSPRYKVAKRGQDVALRCDPISGHVSLFWYQQALGQGPEFLTYFQNEAQLDKSGLPSDRFFAERPEGSVSTLKIQRTQQEDSAVYLCASSLYSQETQYFGPGTRLLVL.

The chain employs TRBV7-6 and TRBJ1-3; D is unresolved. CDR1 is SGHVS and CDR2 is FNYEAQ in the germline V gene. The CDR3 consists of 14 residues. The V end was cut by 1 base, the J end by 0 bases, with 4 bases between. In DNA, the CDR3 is TGTGCCAGCAGCTTAGGCTACTCTGGAAACACCATATATTTT. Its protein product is CASSLGYSGNTIYF.

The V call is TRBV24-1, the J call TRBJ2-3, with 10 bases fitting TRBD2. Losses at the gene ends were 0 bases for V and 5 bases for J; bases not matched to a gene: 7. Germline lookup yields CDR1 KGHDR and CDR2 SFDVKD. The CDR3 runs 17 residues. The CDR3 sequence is CATSDLSLAGARDTQYF. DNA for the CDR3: TGTGCCACCAGTGATTTGTCGCTAGCGGGAGCAAGAGATACGCAGTATTTT.

The CDR3 sequence is CASSSPGSGREQYF. As DNA, the CDR3 is TGTGCCAGCAGCTCCCCGGGTAGCGGGAGGGAGCAGTACTTC. The chain employs TRBV7-2 and TRBJ2-7, with 10 bases identical to TRBD2. Germline V gives CDR1 SGHTA, CDR2 FQGNSA. This CDR3 is built from 14 residues. V shed 4 bases and J 7 bases; nucleotides not matched to a gene: 7. The entire variable domain, with the rest obtained from reference TRBV7-2 and TRBJ2-7, is as follows: GAGVSQSPSNKVTEKGKDVELRCDPISGHTALYWYRQSLGQGLEFLIYFQGNSAPDKSGLPSDRFSAERTGGSVSTLTIQRTQQEDSAVYLCASSSPGSGREQYFGPGTRLTVT.

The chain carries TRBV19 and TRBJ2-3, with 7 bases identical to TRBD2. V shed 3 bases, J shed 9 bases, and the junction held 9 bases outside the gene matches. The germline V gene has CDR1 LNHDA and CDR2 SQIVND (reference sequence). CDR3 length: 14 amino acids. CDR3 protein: CASSITYGRSTQYF. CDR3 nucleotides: TGTGCCAGTAGTATCACGTACGGGAGGTCGACGCAGTATTTT. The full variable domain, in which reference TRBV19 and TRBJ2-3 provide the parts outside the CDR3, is DGGITQSPKYLFRKEGQNVTLSCEQNLNHDAMYWYRQDPGQGLRLIYYSQIVNDFQKGDIAEGYSVSREKKESFPLTVTSAQKNPTAFYLCASSITYGRSTQYFGPGTRLTVL.

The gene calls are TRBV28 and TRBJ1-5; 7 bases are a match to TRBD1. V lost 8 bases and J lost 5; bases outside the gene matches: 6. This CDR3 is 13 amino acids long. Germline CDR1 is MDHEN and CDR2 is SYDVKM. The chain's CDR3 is CASVSGGHQPQHF. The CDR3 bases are TGTGCCAGCGTTTCAGGGGGGCATCAGCCCCAGCATTTT. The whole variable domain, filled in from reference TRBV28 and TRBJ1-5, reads DVKVTQSSRYLVKRTGEKVFLECVQDMDHENMFWYRQDPGLGLRLIYFSYDVKMKEKGDIPEGYSVSREKKERFSLILESASTNQTSMYLCASVSGGHQPQHFGDGTRLSIL.

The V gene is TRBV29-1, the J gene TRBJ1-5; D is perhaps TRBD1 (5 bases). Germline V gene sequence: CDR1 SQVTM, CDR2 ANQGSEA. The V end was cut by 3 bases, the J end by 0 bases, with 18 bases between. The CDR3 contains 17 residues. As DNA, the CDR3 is TGCAGCGTTGACCAGGGCAGGGCCTATTATAGCAATCAGCCCCAGCATTTT. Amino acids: CSVDQGRAYYSNQPQHF.

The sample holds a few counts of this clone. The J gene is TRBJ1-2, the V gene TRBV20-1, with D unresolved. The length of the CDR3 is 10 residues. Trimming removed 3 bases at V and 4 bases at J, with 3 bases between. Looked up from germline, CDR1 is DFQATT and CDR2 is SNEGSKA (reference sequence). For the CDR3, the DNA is TGCAGTGCTAGGCGCTATGGCTACACCTTC. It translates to CSARRYGYTF.

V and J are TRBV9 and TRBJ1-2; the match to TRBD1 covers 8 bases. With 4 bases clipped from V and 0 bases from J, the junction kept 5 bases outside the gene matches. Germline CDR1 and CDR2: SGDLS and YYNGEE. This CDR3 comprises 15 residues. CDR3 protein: CASSQGQGANYGYTF. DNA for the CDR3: TGTGCCAGCAGCCAAGGACAGGGCGCTAACTATGGCTACACCTTC.

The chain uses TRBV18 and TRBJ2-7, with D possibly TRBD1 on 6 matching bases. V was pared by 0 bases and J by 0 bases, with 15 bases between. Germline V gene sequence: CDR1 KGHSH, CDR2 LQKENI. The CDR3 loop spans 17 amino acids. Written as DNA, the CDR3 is TGTGCCAGCTCACCACCGGGGGCGGCCCCGAGCTCCTACGAGCAGTACTTC. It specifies CASSPPGAAPSSYEQYF.

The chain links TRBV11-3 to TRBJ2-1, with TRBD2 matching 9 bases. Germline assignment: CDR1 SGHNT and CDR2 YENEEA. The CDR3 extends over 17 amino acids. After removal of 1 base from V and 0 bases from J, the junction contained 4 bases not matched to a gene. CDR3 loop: CASSLGATSGSYNEQFF. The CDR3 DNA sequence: TGTGCCAGCAGCTTAGGTGCGACTAGCGGCTCCTACAATGAGCAGTTCTTC.